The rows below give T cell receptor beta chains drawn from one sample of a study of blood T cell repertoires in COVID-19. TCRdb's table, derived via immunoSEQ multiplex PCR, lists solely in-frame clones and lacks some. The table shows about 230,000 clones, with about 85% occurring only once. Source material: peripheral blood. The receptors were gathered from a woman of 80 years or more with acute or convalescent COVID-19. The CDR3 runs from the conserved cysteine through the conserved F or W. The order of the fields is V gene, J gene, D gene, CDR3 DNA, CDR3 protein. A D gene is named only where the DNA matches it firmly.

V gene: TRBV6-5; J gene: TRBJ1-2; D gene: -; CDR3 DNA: TGTGCCAGGCTACAGGACTACCCTAACTATGGCTACACCTTC; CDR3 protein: CARLQDYPNYGYTF
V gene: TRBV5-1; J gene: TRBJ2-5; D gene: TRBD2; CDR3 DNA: TGCGCCAGCAGCTTGCTAAGCGGGGGGGTCCAAGAGACCCAGTACTTC; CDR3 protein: CASSLLSGGVQETQYF
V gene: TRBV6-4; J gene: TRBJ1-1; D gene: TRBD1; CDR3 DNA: TGTGCCAGCAGTACCCTAAATGGACAGGGGGCGCCTGAGGTTTCTGAAGCTTTCTTT; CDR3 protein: CASSTLNGQGAPEVSEAFF
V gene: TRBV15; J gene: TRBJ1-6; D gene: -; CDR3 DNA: TGTGCCACCAGCAGACCCCGGGAGGATTCACCCCTCCACTTT; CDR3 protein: CATSRPREDSPLHF
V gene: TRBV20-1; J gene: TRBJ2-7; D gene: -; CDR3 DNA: TGCAGTGCCCCTTTATCCTACGAGCAGTACTTC; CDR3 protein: CSAPLSYEQYF
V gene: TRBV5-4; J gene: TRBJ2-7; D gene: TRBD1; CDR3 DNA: TGTGCCAGCAGCATGGGGACAGGGACCTACGAGCAGTACTTC; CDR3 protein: CASSMGTGTYEQYF
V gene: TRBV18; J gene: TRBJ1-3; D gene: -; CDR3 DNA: TGTGCCAGCGGTCCACGGGGACAACGCTCTGGAAACACCATATATTTT; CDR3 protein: CASGPRGQRSGNTIYF
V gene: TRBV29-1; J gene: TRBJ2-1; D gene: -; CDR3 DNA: TGCAGCGTTGTAGGGGGCAATGAGCAGTTCTTC; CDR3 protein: CSVVGGNEQFF
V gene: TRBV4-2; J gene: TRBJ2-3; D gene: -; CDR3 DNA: TGTGCCAGCAGCCTCGGCATGCGGCTAAGCACAGATACGCAGTATTTT; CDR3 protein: CASSLGMRLSTDTQYF
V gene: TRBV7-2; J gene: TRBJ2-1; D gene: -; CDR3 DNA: TGTGCCAGCGATCCGGGTCCTTACAATGAGCAGTTCTTC; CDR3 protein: CASDPGPYNEQFF
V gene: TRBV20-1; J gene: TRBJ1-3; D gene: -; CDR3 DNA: TGCAGTGCTAGTGAGGGGCAAGGCTCTGGAAACACCATATATTTT; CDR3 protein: CSASEGQGSGNTIYF
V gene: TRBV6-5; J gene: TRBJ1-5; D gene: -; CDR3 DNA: TGTGCCAGCATCGAACTAACCGGTCAGCCCCAGCATTTT; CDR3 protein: CASIELTGQPQHF
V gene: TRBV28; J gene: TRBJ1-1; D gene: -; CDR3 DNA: TGTGCCAGCAGTTTAAGGCAGGGGAGCTCCGGAAACACTGAAGCTTTCTTT; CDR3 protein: CASSLRQGSSGNTEAFF
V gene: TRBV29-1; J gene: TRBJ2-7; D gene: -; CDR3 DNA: TGCAGCGTTGAAGATCCCCGCTCCTACGAGCAGTACTTC; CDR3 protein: CSVEDPRSYEQYF
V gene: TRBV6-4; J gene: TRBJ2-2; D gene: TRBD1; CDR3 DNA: TGTGCCAGCAGCCGACAAACAGGGGGCCAAAACACCGGGGAGCTGTTTTTT; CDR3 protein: CASSRQTGGQNTGELFF
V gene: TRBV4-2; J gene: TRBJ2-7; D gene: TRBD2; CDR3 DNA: TGTGCCAGCAGCCAAGATTTCTTGGGCCCTGGGAGCGGGAGAATCTACGAGCAGTACTTC; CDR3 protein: CASSQDFLGPGSGRIYEQYF
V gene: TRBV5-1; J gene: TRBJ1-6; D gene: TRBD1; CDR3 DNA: TGCGCCAGCACCTCGGGGACAGGGGGTTCACCCCTCCACTTT; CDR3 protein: CASTSGTGGSPLHF